The T cell receptor beta chain under discussion was sequenced for a study of T cell responses to AZD1222 COVID-19 vaccine. General study points: Two AZD1222 administrations were followed by greater Spike-specific TCR breadth and depth.

Profiling relied on immunoSEQ multiplex PCR, and the TCRdb table lists in-frame clones only, not all of them. This table has about 170,000 clones, about 83% appearing once. As to this clone: What it binds is not known.

Per germline, CDR1 MNHNS and CDR2 SASEGT. The V and J ends lost 1 base and 3 bases respectively, with 5 bases between them. The CDR3 is 13 residues long. This specimen consisted of peripheral blood, obtained 28 days after the second AZD1222 dose. This chain uses TRBV6-1 with TRBJ2-3; D gene ambiguous. This sequence originates from an adult who received the AZD1222 COVID-19 vaccine. The CDR3 DNA sequence: TGTGCCAGCAGTGAAGAGGGAACAGATACGCAGTATTTT. Its protein product is CASSEEGTDTQYF.